The sequence of this T cell receptor (beta chain) was determined in a study of a mutant IDH1 vaccine in newly diagnosed glioma (dated by TCRdb to the early 2020s). In terms of the full investigation: Vaccination began 4-6 weeks after radiotherapy alone, or alongside temozolomide cycles in the chemotherapy-containing groups. Of the approximately 30 treated patients, approximately 62% were male and approximately 38% were female, and the mean age was 40.4 years. Prior to enrollment, standard therapy consisting of radiotherapy alone, temozolomide alone, or radiochemotherapy with temozolomide had been administered to patients, with the combination being received by most patients. Visit V12 was the week-35 safety follow-up and visit V13 was the week-47 end of study. Peripheral blood samples were drawn at six visits, namely V03 (baseline), V05, V07, V10, V12 and V13. Longitudinal TCRB deep sequencing was done for 20 to 25 treated patients, wherever samples were available for exploratory analyses. The paper's findings and limits, for the study overall: No apparent relationship was observed between pseudoprogression and alterations in the top peripheral T cell clonotypes detected by TCRB sequencing. Availability determined which PBMC samples were chosen for TCRB deep sequencing. It was noted by the authors that analyses of patient blood samples could not be reproduced owing to sample limitations. Immune responses induced by the vaccine were seen in roughly 95% of patients across multiple MHC alleles.

The library was made by the immunoSEQ multiplex PCR assay. The hsTCRB Kit was used according to the manufacturer's protocol to amplify rearranged TCR beta chain sequences. Sequencing of TCRB libraries was carried out on an Illumina MiSeq. The authors' pipeline ran thus. The kit vendor's proprietary platform handled demultiplexing, trimming and gene mapping. The table comes from immuneACCESS by way of TCRdb, which keeps in-frame sequences with V and J called. Part of the clones is missing from these tables; in studies checked, under half for an unresolved V gene and the rest for unknown reasons. V and J calls and clone size are given by that table; D and trimming were obtained from the DNA. The sample records some 58,000 clones, roughly 79% of which are singletons. The ten most abundant clones make up under 6% of the sample. Taken with the paper, the label for time point translates to: week 35, safety follow-up. A 20-mer mutant IDH1 peptide at 300 micrograms in Montanide made up each vaccine dose, which was injected subcutaneously together with topical imiquimod. Eight vaccinations were administered to patients in weeks 1, 3, 5, 7, 11, 15, 19 and 23, corresponding to visits V03 through V10. The donors had newly diagnosed IDH1-mutant astrocytomas of WHO grade 3 or 4 that showed loss of nuclear ATRX. The samples were drawn from NOA16, a multicentre, single-arm, open-label phase I trial in Germany that tested a mutant IDH1 peptide vaccine in humans for the first time. Genomic DNA for TCRB sequencing was extracted from EDTA blood using the DNeasy Blood and Tissue Kit.

CDR1 LNHDA and CDR2 SQIVND were looked up in the germline V gene (reference sequence). The CDR3 measures 18 amino acids from cysteine to phenylalanine. CDR3 DNA only is kept here, 54 bases in frame from base 1. Ends trimmed: V by 4 bases, J by 1 base; bases unmatched to a gene: 8. With respect to this clone: This receptor's antigen is unknown. The record has no base qualities; no much larger clone is one base away.

The chain couples TRBV19 to TRBJ2-3, with TRBD2 identical over 13 junction bases. The receptor was isolated from a man aged 35-49 years with glioma. Here the sequenced sample was PBMCs, taken from a glioma patient whose treatment included an IDH1 peptide vaccine. The DNA reads TGTGCCAGTAGTAGTACTAGCGGGAGGGCCTCAGGCACAGATACGCAGTATTTT. The encoded protein is CASSSTSGRASGTDTQYF.